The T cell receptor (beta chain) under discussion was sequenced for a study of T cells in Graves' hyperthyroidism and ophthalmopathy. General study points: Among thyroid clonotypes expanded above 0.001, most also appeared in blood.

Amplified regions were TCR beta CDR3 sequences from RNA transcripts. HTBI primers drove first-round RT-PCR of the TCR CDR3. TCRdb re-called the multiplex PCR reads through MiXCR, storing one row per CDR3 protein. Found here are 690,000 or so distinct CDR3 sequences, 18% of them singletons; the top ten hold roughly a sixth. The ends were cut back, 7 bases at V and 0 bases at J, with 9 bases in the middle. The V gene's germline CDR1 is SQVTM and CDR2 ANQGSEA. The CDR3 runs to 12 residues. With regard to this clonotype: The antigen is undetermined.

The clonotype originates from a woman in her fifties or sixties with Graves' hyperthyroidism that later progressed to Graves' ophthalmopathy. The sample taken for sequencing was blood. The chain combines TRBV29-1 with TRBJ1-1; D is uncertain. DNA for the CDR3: TGCAGCGCCGAGCTAATGAACACTGAAGCTTTCTTT. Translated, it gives CSAELMNTEAFF.